What follows describes a single T cell receptor (beta chain). Its recognized antigen is unknown. Base qualities were left out, and no much larger clone turns up one base away. The CDR3 measures 17 amino acids from cysteine to phenylalanine. The CDR3 DNA has 51 bases and is translated from base 1. The CDR1 and CDR2 encoded by the germline V gene (reference sequence) are SEHNR and FQNEAQ. Relative to germline, V is 2 bases shorter and J is 0 bases shorter, with 17 bases between their ends. Using the deep immunoSEQ assay, TCR CDR3 regions were amplified from genomic DNA by multiplex PCR. Extracted genomic DNA from each cell subset was distributed evenly across all wells of several immunoSEQ 96-well plates, and each plate was treated as a replicate. For sorted subsets, around 200 ng genomic DNA, equal to 30,000 to 35,000 T cell genomes, was loaded into each replicate PCR. Purified libraries were quantified with a Qubit 3.0 fluorometer, sized on a Bioanalyzer 2100, and re-quantified with the KAPA Library Quantification kit. A separate single-read 150-cycle Illumina NextSeq 550 flow cell was used to sequence each immunoSEQ 96-well plate. In the source study's methods: The immunoSEQ output contained only junctional sequences without quality scores, so filtering could not match that applied to full-length reads. To assign V/J genes and CDR3, sequences were annotated against IMGT germline references using PyIR, a Python wrapper for IgBLAST v1.9. Any read was removed if the V/J assignment was weak (E-value above 1e-6), the CDR3 was missing, or the read contained stop codons, out-of-frame junctions, or ambiguous translated residues. A V3J clonotype was defined by an identical inferred V gene, J gene, and CDR3 amino acid sequence. The percentage overlap between two repertoires was calculated by dividing the number of shared unique clonotypes by the size of the smaller repertoire. Repertoire richness was assessed with RTK rarefaction, the Chao1 estimator, and Recon v2.1 estimates of unobserved clonotypes. OLGA was used to compute generation probabilities for all TCRbeta clonotypes that the gDNA method yielded from a few donors. TCRdb limited this immuneACCESS table to in-frame rearrangements with V and J called. A share of clones is missing; checked studies link under half to unresolved V genes, and the rest is unexplained. That table supplies the V and J calls and clone size; D and trimming were determined from the DNA. The sample records about 2.1 million clones, just over 90% of which are singletons. The top ten constitute 1.7% of the sample.

For the CD8 naive samples, CD45RO-negative cells were positively selected for CCR7, yielding a CD45RA+CCR7+ population from which TemRA cells were excluded. The donors were healthy, HIV-negative adults who had no recently reported acute infections or vaccinations. Every donor was a Caucasian adult living in Nashville, Tennessee, USA. Blood was collected by leukapheresis, and PBMCs were isolated by Ficoll-Histopaque density gradient centrifugation and then cryopreserved in liquid nitrogen vapor phase. Analytical flow cytometry was used to check the purity and quantity of each magnetically sorted T cell population. Genomic DNA was isolated from each sorted fraction and quantified by UV absorbance on a Nanodrop 2000c. This specimen comes from a study of shared clonotypes between healthy human individuals (dated by TCRdb to the early 2020s). Regarding the complete study: A couple of women and a few men aged 18 to 49 years were included in the cohort. Per donor, three plates each were used for CD4 naive and CD4 memory, two for CD8 naive, and one for CD8 memory. To increase sequencing depth and limit assay-specific biases, different laboratories used diverse techniques to prepare libraries and sequence TCR repertoires. Between about 0.9 and 8.9 billion PBMCs per donor were obtained by leukapheresis. To estimate repertoire size and how much clonotype sharing occurs between individuals, the study deeply sequenced the blood TCR repertoires of 4 to 6 healthy adults.

Study-wide findings and limitations: Approximately 4.8% of naive CD4, around 3.6% of naive CD8, around 2.3% of memory CD4, and 0.35% to 0.4% of memory CD8 clonotypes were shared across several donors. Larger estimated clonotype richness was generally found for naive subsets than for memory subsets. The small number of donors limited the genetic and exposure-history diversity represented. Sampling was limited to blood, and TCR repertoires in tissue likely differ from TCR repertoires in blood. Incomplete sequencing was indicated by rarefaction of sorted-subset datasets, despite the large sequencing depth. Compared with non-shared clonotypes, clonotypes shared by all four sorted-subset donors had higher generation probabilities. Based on pairwise subsampling, the degree of clonotype sharing among donors was expected to be affected by sequencing depth.

The sequencing sample was made of naive CD8+ T cells from PBMCs. The intended sense of this specimen's cell subset or site label: CD45RA+CCR7+. The sequence is built from TRBV7-9 and TRBJ2-7; D gene: possibly TRBD2, on 6 matching bases. This clonotype was obtained from a man aged 18 to 35 in good health. Some clones in this sample may be carry-over from other donors' samples. The sequenced DNA: TGTGCCAGCAGCTTAACCCTTCGGATTAGCGGCTCCTACGAGCAGTACTTC. Translated, it reads CASSLTLRISGSYEQYF.